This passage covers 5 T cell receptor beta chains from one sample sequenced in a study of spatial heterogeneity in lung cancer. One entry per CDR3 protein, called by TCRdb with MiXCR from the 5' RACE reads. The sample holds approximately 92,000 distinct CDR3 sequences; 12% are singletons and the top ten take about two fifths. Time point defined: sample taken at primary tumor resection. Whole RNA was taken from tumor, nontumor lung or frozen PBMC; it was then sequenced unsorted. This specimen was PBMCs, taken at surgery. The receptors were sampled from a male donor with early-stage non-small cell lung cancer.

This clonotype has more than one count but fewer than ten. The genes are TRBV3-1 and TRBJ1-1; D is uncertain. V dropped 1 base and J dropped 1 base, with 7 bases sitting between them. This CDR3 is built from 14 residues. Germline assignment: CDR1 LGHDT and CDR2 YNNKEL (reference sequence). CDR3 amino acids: CASSQGHKNTEAFF. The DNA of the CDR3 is TGTGCCAGCAGCCAAGGACACAAGAACACTGAAGCTTTCTTT.

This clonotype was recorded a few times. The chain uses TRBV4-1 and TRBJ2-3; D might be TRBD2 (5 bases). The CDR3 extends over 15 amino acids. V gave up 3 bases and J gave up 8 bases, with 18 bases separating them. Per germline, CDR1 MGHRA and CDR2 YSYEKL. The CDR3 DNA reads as TGCGCCAGCAGCCATATTTTCTCCCCCGCGGGTACGCAGTATTTT. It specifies CASSHIFSPAGTQYF.

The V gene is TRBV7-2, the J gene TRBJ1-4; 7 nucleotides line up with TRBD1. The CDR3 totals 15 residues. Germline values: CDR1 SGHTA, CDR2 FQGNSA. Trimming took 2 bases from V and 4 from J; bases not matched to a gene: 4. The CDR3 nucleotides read TGTGCCAGCAGCTTATACAGGGGCGTTAATGAAAAACTGTTTTTT. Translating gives CASSLYRGVNEKLFF.

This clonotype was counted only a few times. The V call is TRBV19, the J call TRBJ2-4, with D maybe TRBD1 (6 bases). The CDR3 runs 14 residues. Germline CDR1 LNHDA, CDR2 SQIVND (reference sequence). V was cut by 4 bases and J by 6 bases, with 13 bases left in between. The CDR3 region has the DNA TGTGCCAGTAGTACGAGACAGGTGGGAAACATTCAGTACTTC. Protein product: CASSTRQVGNIQYF. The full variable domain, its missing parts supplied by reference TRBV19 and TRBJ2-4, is DGGITQSPKYLFRKEGQNVTLSCEQNLNHDAMYWYRQDPGQGLRLIYYSQIVNDFQKGDIAEGYSVSREKKESFPLTVTSAQKNPTAFYLCASSTRQVGNIQYFGAGTRLSVL.

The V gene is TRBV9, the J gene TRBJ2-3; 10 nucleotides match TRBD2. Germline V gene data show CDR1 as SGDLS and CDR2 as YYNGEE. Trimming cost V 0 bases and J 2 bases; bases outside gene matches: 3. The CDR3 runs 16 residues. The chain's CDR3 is CASSVALAGATDTQYF. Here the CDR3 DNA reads TGTGCCAGCAGCGTAGCTCTAGCGGGAGCCACAGATACGCAGTATTTT.